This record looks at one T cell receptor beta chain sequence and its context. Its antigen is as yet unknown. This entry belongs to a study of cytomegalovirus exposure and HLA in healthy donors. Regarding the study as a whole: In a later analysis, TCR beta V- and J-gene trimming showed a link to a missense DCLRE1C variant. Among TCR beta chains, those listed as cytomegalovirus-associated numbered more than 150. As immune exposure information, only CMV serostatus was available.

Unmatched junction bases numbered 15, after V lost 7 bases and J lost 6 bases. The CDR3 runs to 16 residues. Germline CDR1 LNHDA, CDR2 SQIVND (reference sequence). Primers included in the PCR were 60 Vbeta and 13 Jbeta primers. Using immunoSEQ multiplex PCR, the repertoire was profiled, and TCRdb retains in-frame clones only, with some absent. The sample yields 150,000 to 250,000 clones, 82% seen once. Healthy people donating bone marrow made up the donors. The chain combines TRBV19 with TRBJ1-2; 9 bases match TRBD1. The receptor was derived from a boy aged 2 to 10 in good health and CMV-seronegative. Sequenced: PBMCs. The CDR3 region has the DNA TGTGCCAGTACCCTCCATCCCCGACAGGGGGTAAATGGCTACACCTTC. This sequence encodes CASTLHPRQGVNGYTF. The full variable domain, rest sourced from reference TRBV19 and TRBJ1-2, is DGGITQSPKYLFRKEGQNVTLSCEQNLNHDAMYWYRQDPGQGLRLIYYSQIVNDFQKGDIAEGYSVSREKKESFPLTVTSAQKNPTAFYLCASTLHPRQGVNGYTFGSGTRLTVV.